This T cell receptor beta chain was captured in a study of shared T cell receptors in the human thymus. This clone was observed a handful of times. TCRdb keeps only in-frame clones here, not all; method: immunoSEQ multiplex PCR. Altogether some 720,000 clones are present, approximately 87% being singletons, with the ten largest covering around 0.01%. Trimming took 8 bases from V and 5 from J, leaving 17 bases between them. From germline, CDR1 is SNHLY and CDR2 FYNNEI. The CDR3 has 14 residues. This sample also belongs to another study, concerning human thymus T cells. That source adds: Donors consisted of healthy Finnish infants (having corrective surgery for congenital heart defects). The authors found apparently biased V and J gene usage in thymic and blood repertoires.

The origin of this receptor is a boy in the first two years of life with a congenital heart defect. The sample comprised thymocytes. This rearrangement joins TRBV2 to TRBJ2-3; D is perhaps TRBD2 (6 bases). The CDR3 nucleotides read TGTGCCAGCGAGGGCGGGACGGTAATAGATACGCAGTATTTT. Translated: CASEGGTVIDTQYF. Based on the CDR3 plus reference TRBV2 and TRBJ2-3, the full variable domain is EPEVTQTPSHQVTQMGQEVILRCVPISNHLYFYWYRQILGQKVEFLVSFYNNEISEKSEIFDDQFSVERPDGSNFTLKIRSTKLEDSAMYFCASEGGTVIDTQYFGPGTRLTVL.